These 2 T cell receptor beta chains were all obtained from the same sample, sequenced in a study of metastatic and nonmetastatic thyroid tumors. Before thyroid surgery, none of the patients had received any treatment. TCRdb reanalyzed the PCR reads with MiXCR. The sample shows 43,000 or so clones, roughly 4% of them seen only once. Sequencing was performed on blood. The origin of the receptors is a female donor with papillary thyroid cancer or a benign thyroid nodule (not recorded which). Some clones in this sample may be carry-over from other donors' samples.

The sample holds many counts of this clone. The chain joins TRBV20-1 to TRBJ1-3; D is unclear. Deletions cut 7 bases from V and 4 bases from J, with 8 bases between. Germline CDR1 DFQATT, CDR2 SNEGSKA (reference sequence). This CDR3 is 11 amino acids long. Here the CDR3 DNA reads TGCAGTGGGGCTATAGGAAACACCATATATTTT. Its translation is CSGAIGNTIYF.

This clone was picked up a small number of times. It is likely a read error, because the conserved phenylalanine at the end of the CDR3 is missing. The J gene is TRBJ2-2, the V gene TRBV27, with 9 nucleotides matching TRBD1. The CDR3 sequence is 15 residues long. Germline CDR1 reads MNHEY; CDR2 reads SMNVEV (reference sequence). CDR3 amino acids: CARSYGTGLSGELFL. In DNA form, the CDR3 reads TGTGCCCGCAGCTACGGGACAGGGTTGTCCGGGGAGCTGTTTTTG.